The 17 T cell receptor beta chains below all came from one sample that was sequenced in a study of molecular identifiers for immune sequencing clone quantification. MiXCR, run by TCRdb on the PCR reads, gives a single entry per CDR3 protein. This table holds 40,000 to 45,000 distinct CDR3 sequences, less than 20% found once. Sample: naive CD8+ T cells from blood, with Jurkat cell RNA spiked in. Described subset: FACS-sorted CD8+CD4-CCR7+CD45RA+ naive T cells. The receptors were gathered from a human donor in good health. Some libraries in this study had Jurkat cell RNA spiked in.

This clonotype showed up many times. The gene calls are TRBV27 and TRBJ2-3; D might be TRBD1 or TRBD2, each matching 5 bases. This CDR3 is built from 14 residues. Germline values: CDR1 MNHEY, CDR2 SMNVEV (reference sequence). V was clipped by 4 bases and J by 4 bases, with 12 bases between them. In nucleotides, the CDR3 is TGTGCCAGCAGTTCGGCAGGGACCGCAGATACGCAGTATTTT. Protein sequence: CASSSAGTADTQYF.

This clonotype has ten or more counts. The CDR3 loop reads CASSISQGFPYEQYF. The CDR3 bases are TGTGCCAGTAGTATCAGCCAGGGGTTCCCCTACGAGCAGTACTTC. This rearrangement joins TRBV19 to TRBJ2-7; tentatively, D is TRBD1 (6 bases). The germline V and J ends were trimmed by 3 bases and 2 bases, with 14 bases remaining between them. In germline, CDR1 is LNHDA, CDR2 SQIVND (reference sequence). This CDR3 has 15 amino acids. The full variable domain, rest sourced from reference TRBV19 and TRBJ2-7, is DGGITQSPKYLFRKEGQNVTLSCEQNLNHDAMYWYRQDPGQGLRLIYYSQIVNDFQKGDIAEGYSVSREKKESFPLTVTSAQKNPTAFYLCASSISQGFPYEQYFGPGTRLTVT.

A note on this clonotype: It may be a read error: a sequence one base away is much more abundant. The chain employs TRBV28 and TRBJ2-7, with TRBD2 identical over 15 bases. Germline-derived CDR1 and CDR2 are MDHEN and SYDVKM. Trimming took 4 bases from V and 6 from J; bases not matched to a gene: 10. CDR3 size: 17 residues. The CDR3 sequence is CASSSGWGLAGGGEQYF. CDR3 nucleotides: TGTGCCAGCAGTTCAGGGTGGGGACTAGCGGGAGGTGGCGAGCAGTACTTC.

This clonotype was seen many times. The V call is TRBV28, the J call TRBJ2-6, with D unresolved. With 3 bases removed from V and 9 bases from J, the gap between germline ends came to 15 bases. Per germline, CDR1 MDHEN and CDR2 SYDVKM. This CDR3 spans 15 amino acids. CDR3 protein: CASSFRGPVGNVLTF. Written as DNA, the CDR3 is TGTGCCAGCAGTTTCAGAGGACCGGTTGGCAACGTCCTGACTTTC.

The gene calls are TRBV27 and TRBJ2-7; weak D call: TRBD1 (6 bases). V was cut by 11 bases and J by 0 bases, with 17 bases left in between. Germline V gene data show CDR1 as MNHEY and CDR2 as SMNVEV (reference sequence). The CDR3 is 14 amino acids. The CDR3 nucleotides are TGTGCCGGCTTTCAGACAGGCCGCTCCTACGAGCAGTACTTC. It translates to CAGFQTGRSYEQYF.

There are a few counts of this clonotype. A read error may be the cause here, since a much bigger clone is one base away. The gene calls are TRBV27 and TRBJ1-2; D gene uncertain. Germline CDR1 reads MNHEY; CDR2 reads SMNVEV (reference sequence). The length of the CDR3 is 14 residues. CDR3 protein: CAGSLLPNEIGYTF. In DNA, the CDR3 is TGTGCCGGCAGTTTATTACCCAATGAGATCGGCTACACCTTC.

This clonotype was detected a few times. The chain recombines TRBV5-6 with TRBJ2-7; 7 bases line up with TRBD1. The CDR3 totals 16 residues. Germline CDR1 is SGHDT and CDR2 is YYEEEE. V lost 0 bases to trimming and J lost 2 bases; unmatched junction nucleotides: 8. The CDR3 coding sequence is TGTGCCAGCAGCTTGGGACAGGGCGCACTTACCTACGAGCAGTACTTC. Protein: CASSLGQGALTYEQYF.

The chain employs TRBV7-9 and TRBJ2-4; TRBD1 might be the D (5 bases). From germline, CDR1 is SEHNR and CDR2 FQNEAQ (reference sequence). Between the trimmed V and J ends, which lost 2 bases and 5 bases, there was a span of 10 bases. The CDR3 has 14 amino acids. CDR3 DNA: TGTGCCAGCAGCTTATCAGGGTCCGAAAACATTCAGTACTTC. Protein product: CASSLSGSENIQYF.

CDR3 nucleotide sequence: TGCAGCCCTAAGCGGGGGGAAGACTACGAGCAGTACTTC. Amino acid sequence: CSPKRGEDYEQYF. J is TRBJ2-7 and V is TRBV20-1, with 9 nucleotides matching TRBD2. CDR3 length equals 13 residues. Germline V gives CDR1 DFQATT, CDR2 SNEGSKA (reference sequence).

The sample holds one count of this clonotype. Possible read error: a much larger clone is one base away. CDR3 protein: CATSREGPTGFQETQYF. The CDR3 DNA follows: TGTGCCACCAGCAGAGAGGGTCCGACAGGCTTCCAAGAGACCCAGTACTTC. The V gene is TRBV15, the J gene TRBJ2-5, with D possibly TRBD1 on 6 matching bases. CDR3 length: 17 residues. Germline V CDR1 and CDR2: LNHNV, YYDKDF (reference sequence). V was trimmed by 0 bases and J by 1 base, leaving 15 bases between them.

In this sample, this clonotype turned up once. CDR3 amino acids: CASSSSRPSTDTQYF. The CDR3 nucleotides are TGTGCCAGCAGCTCCTCCAGACCTAGCACAGATACGCAGTATTTT. The chain has TRBV28 and TRBJ2-3; D remains unclear. Germline V gene lookup returns CDR1 MDHEN and CDR2 SYDVKM. This CDR3 region has 15 residues. V lost 6 bases, J lost 0 bases, and 13 bases lay in between. Full variable domain (missing parts from reference TRBV28 and TRBJ2-3): DVKVTQSSRYLVKRTGEKVFLECVQDMDHENMFWYRQDPGLGLRLIYFSYDVKMKEKGDIPEGYSVSREKKERFSLILESASTNQTSMYLCASSSSRPSTDTQYFGPGTRLTVL.

This clonotype was found many times. This CDR3 is missing its conserved last phenylalanine or tryptophan, likely due to a read error. Here the CDR3 DNA reads TGTGCCAGCAGACTAGCCCACCTCGGCTACGAGCAGTACATC. Its protein is CASRLAHLGYEQYI. The V call is TRBV28, the J call TRBJ2-7; tentatively, D is TRBD2 (6 bases). The CDR3 has 14 residues. Trimming removed 6 bases at V and 3 bases at J, with 15 bases between. Germline CDR1 and CDR2: MDHEN and SYDVKM.

This clonotype was seen many times. The chain is built from TRBV6-5 and TRBJ2-5; unclear D gene. The CDR3 sequence is 13 residues long. Germline loops: CDR1 MNHEY, CDR2 SVGAGI. V gave up 5 bases and J gave up 1 base, with 8 bases separating them. CDR3 residues: CASSPRVQETQYF. CDR3 nucleotides: TGTGCCAGCAGTCCCCGGGTCCAAGAGACCCAGTACTTC.

This clonotype showed up many times. The CDR3 DNA reads TGTGCCAGCAGACTCGGGACAGGGTTCGAGCAGTACTTC. Translated: CASRLGTGFEQYF. The chain carries TRBV25-1 and TRBJ2-7; 9 bases match TRBD1. Looked up from germline, CDR1 is MGHDK and CDR2 is SYGVNS. V lost 6 bases and J lost 6; bases outside the gene matches: 6. The CDR3 loop spans 13 amino acids.

This chain uses TRBV29-1 with TRBJ2-3; D call uncertain. Looked up from germline, CDR1 is SQVTM and CDR2 is ANQGSEA. V lost 5 bases and J lost 4, with 16 bases in between. There are 14 residues in the CDR3. The CDR3 is CSVYLWWAADTQYF. Here the CDR3 DNA reads TGCAGCGTTTATCTATGGTGGGCCGCAGATACGCAGTATTTT.

In this sample, this clonotype turned up many times. This CDR3 reads CASSLPTGDQPQHF. DNA of the CDR3: TGTGCCAGCAGCTTGCCCACAGGAGATCAGCCCCAGCATTTT. The chain uses TRBV7-2 and TRBJ1-5, with D tentatively TRBD1 (5 bases). The length of the CDR3 is 14 residues. Trimming stripped 3 bases from V and 5 bases from J, with 11 bases between. Germline V lookup: CDR1 SGHTA, CDR2 FQGNSA. The whole variable domain, filled in from reference TRBV7-2 and TRBJ1-5, reads GAGVSQSPSNKVTEKGKDVELRCDPISGHTALYWYRQSLGQGLEFLIYFQGNSAPDKSGLPSDRFSAERTGGSVSTLTIQRTQQEDSAVYLCASSLPTGDQPQHFGDGTRLSIL.

This clonotype was detected many times. This chain links TRBV5-1 with TRBJ2-7; 9 nucleotides agree with TRBD1. The CDR3 contains 14 residues. The V gene end was trimmed by 3 bases and the J gene end by 3 bases; junction bases not matched to a gene: 4. The V gene's germline CDR1 is SGHRS and CDR2 YFSETQ. In DNA, the CDR3 is TGCGCCAGCAGCTCCCCGACAGGGGGCTACGAGCAGTACTTC. This translates into CASSSPTGGYEQYF.